The 12 T cell receptor beta chains below come from one sample, sequenced in a study of T cell responses to AZD1222 COVID-19 vaccine. Sequencing used immunoSEQ multiplex PCR; TCRdb keeps in-frame clones, though not all of them. The profile shows roughly 110,000 clones, 90% of them singletons. Specimen: peripheral blood, collected 28 days after the second AZD1222 dose. These receptors were collected from an adult who received the AZD1222 COVID-19 vaccine.

This clone appeared once. The chain employs TRBV19 and TRBJ2-2, with 11 bases identical to TRBD2. Germline V gives CDR1 LNHDA, CDR2 SQIVND (reference sequence). There are 16 residues in the CDR3. Trimming cost V 6 bases and J 0 bases; bases outside gene matches: 3. The CDR3 spells CASSSGLAANTGELFF. The CDR3 DNA follows: TGTGCCAGTAGCTCGGGACTAGCGGCGAACACCGGGGAGCTGTTTTTT.

V usage is TRBV14 and J usage is TRBJ1-2; D is unclear. CDR3 length: 14 amino acids. The germline V and J ends were trimmed by 0 bases and 2 bases, with 7 bases remaining between them. Germline V gene data show CDR1 as SGHDN and CDR2 as FVKESK. This chain's CDR3 is CASSQDWRNYGYTF. The CDR3 nucleotides read TGTGCCAGCAGCCAAGATTGGCGGAACTATGGCTACACCTTC. Using reference TRBV14 and TRBJ1-2 for the parts outside the CDR3, the full variable domain is EAGVTQFPSHSVIEKGQTVTLRCDPISGHDNLYWYRRVMGKEIKFLLHFVKESKQDESGMPNNRFLAERTGGTYSTLKVQPAELEDSGVYFCASSQDWRNYGYTFGSGTRLTVV.

This clone was seen just once. V is TRBV6-5 and J is TRBJ2-5; 7 nucleotides match TRBD2. V dropped 10 bases and J dropped 5; count of bases not matched to a gene: 16. Germline assignment: CDR1 MNHEY and CDR2 SVGAGI. The CDR3 has 15 residues. In nucleotides, the CDR3 is TGTGCCAACTCCCCCCGGGGGAGGGATTGGGAGACCCAGTACTTC. This translates into CANSPRGRDWETQYF.

V and J are TRBV4-3 and TRBJ1-1, with D possibly being TRBD1 (6 bases). Germline V lookup: CDR1 LGHNA, CDR2 YSLEER. This CDR3 comprises 16 residues. V was pared by 1 base and J by 0 bases, with 12 bases between. CDR3 loop: CASSQVGGRMNTEAFF. The CDR3 DNA reads as TGCGCCAGCAGCCAAGTGGGGGGCCGCATGAACACTGAAGCTTTCTTT.

The V gene is TRBV5-4, the J gene TRBJ2-5; D possibly corresponds to TRBD2 (5 bases). Trimming removed 7 bases from V and 0 bases from J, with 19 bases in between. CDR1 and CDR2 from the germline V gene are SGHNT and YYREEE (reference sequence). The CDR3 loop spans 16 amino acids. The CDR3 is CASFEGNDAHQETQYF. The CDR3, as DNA: TGTGCCAGCTTTGAGGGTAACGACGCCCACCAAGAGACCCAGTACTTC.

CDR3 in DNA: TGTGCCAGCTCACCCGCGACAGAAAGCTCTGGAAACACCATATATTTT. Translated, it gives CASSPATESSGNTIYF. The rearrangement links TRBV18 to TRBJ1-3; weak D call: TRBD1 (5 bases). Per the germline V gene, CDR1 is KGHSH and CDR2 is LQKENI. The CDR3 is made up of 16 amino acids. Trimming cost V 3 bases and J 0 bases, with 12 bases left between them.

This rearrangement joins TRBV6-4 to TRBJ2-2, with a possible D match to TRBD1 (5 bases). This CDR3 region has 13 residues. Germline loops: CDR1 MRHNA, CDR2 SNTAGT. V was pared by 6 bases and J by 7 bases, with 12 bases between. The CDR3 protein is CASRMTVIGELFF. CDR3 nucleotides: TGTGCCAGCAGGATGACAGTAATCGGGGAGCTGTTTTTT.

V usage is TRBV6-2 or TRBV6-3 and J usage is TRBJ1-1; 8 bases are a match to TRBD1. CDR1 and CDR2 from the germline V gene are MNHEY and SVGEGT. This CDR3 comprises 13 residues. V shed 6 bases, J shed 3 bases, and the junction held 3 bases outside the gene matches. Here the CDR3 DNA reads TGTGCCAGCAGCGGACAGGGCGACACTGAAGCTTTCTTT. This encodes CASSGQGDTEAFF.

This sequence joins TRBV5-6 and TRBJ2-7, with 8 bases lining up with TRBD2. CDR1 SGHDT and CDR2 YYEEEE come from the germline V gene. This CDR3 has 17 residues. The ends lost 1 base at V and 0 bases at J; junction bases unmatched: 9. The DNA of the CDR3 is TGTGCCAGCAGCTTGTATGAGATTAGCGGGGACTCCTACGAGCAGTACTTC. This encodes CASSLYEISGDSYEQYF.

The CDR3 DNA is TGCGCCAGCAGCTTGGGGGGGACAGGTTTCAATCAGCCCCAGCATTTT. Amino acid sequence: CASSLGGTGFNQPQHF. This chain uses TRBV5-1 with TRBJ1-5, with 8 bases aligning to TRBD1. CDR1 and CDR2 from the germline V gene are SGHRS and YFSETQ. Trimming took 0 bases from V and 3 from J; bases not matched to a gene: 5. The CDR3 totals 16 residues.

In this sample, this clone turned up once. This chain uses TRBV4-3 with TRBJ1-6; 7 bases agree with TRBD1. Germline lookup yields CDR1 LGHNA and CDR2 YSLEER. This CDR3 contains 15 residues. V lost 0 bases and J lost 12; bases outside the gene matches: 8. DNA of the CDR3: TGCGCCAGCAGCCAAGAAGGGGGCGGGGCCCTACCCCTCCACTTT. This codes for CASSQEGGGALPLHF.

This clone appeared a single time. The CDR3 reads CASGKSGTGYTGELFF. The CDR3 DNA follows: TGTGCCAGCGGAAAGTCAGGGACAGGTTACACCGGGGAGCTGTTTTTT. The chain carries TRBV3-1 (or the pseudogene TRBV3-2) and TRBJ2-2, with 8 positions matching TRBD1. The ends lost 8 bases at V and 3 bases at J; junction bases unmatched: 11. The CDR3 has 16 amino acids. Germline assignment: CDR1 LGHDT and CDR2 YNNKEL (reference sequence).